The rows below give T cell receptor beta chains drawn from one sample of a study of blood T cell repertoires in COVID-19. This table comes from immunoSEQ multiplex PCR, and its TCRdb copy is limited to in-frame clones, with some not included. The table shows around 210,000 clones, with roughly 90% occurring only once. Sequencing was carried out using PBMCs or T cells enriched from blood (not recorded which). These receptors originate from a woman in her late teens or twenties who had recovered from COVID-19. CDR3s include the opening cysteine and the closing phenylalanine or tryptophan. The order of the fields is J gene, V gene, CDR3 length, clone size, D gene, CDR3 DNA, CDR3 protein. D genes are given only for firm matches. Part of the rows lack a size; the others show once, few, many or a class for expanded clones.

TRBJ1-6	TRBV19	13	.	.	TGTGCCAGCAGCGACCGGCTGGAATCACCCCTCCACTTT	CASSDRLESPLHF
TRBJ1-3	TRBV7-9	16	.	.	TGTGCCAGCAGCTTAGGACAGCCTAACTCTGGAAACACCATATATTTT	CASSLGQPNSGNTIYF
TRBJ2-2	TRBV18	15	.	.	TGTGCCAGCTCAAGCGGACAGTCGAACACCGGGGAGCTGTTTTTT	CASSSGQSNTGELFF
TRBJ2-3	TRBV15	17	.	TRBD2	TGTGCCACCAGGGAGGGTAGCGGGGGCGTCGGGTCAGATACGCAGTATTTT	CATREGSGGVGSDTQYF
TRBJ1-2	TRBV30	17	.	TRBD1	TGTGCCTGGAGCCCAAACCTTGACAGGGGAAGGAACTATGGCTACACCTTC	CAWSPNLDRGRNYGYTF
TRBJ1-3	TRBV4-1	14	.	TRBD1	TGCGCCAGCAGCCAGGGGACAGGGGGAAACACCATATATTTT	CASSQGTGGNTIYF
TRBJ1-4	TRBV21-1	18	.	.	TGTGCCAGCAGCAATAAAGTCCGGGGACAGGGGCCCTCCCAAAAACTGTTTTTT	CASSNKVRGQGPSQKLFF
TRBJ1-1	TRBV20-1	11	.	.	TGCAGTGCTAGAGATTGGCCTGAAGCTTTCTTT	CSARDWPEAFF
TRBJ1-6	TRBV29-1	15	.	TRBD1	TGCAGCGTGGACCCCGGGACAGGGGTTAATTCACCCCTCCACTTT	CSVDPGTGVNSPLHF
TRBJ2-7	TRBV6-6	13	.	TRBD2	TGTGCCAGCAACGGGGGGGAGTCCTACGAGCAGTACTTC	CASNGGESYEQYF
TRBJ2-7	TRBV2	15	.	.	TGTGCCAGCAGTGAGTTTGGGCTCTTAAACTACGAGCAGTACTTC	CASSEFGLLNYEQYF
TRBJ2-7	TRBV12-3/TRBV12-4	13	once	.	TGTGCCAGCAGTCAACACGGGGCCTACGAGCAGTACTTC	CASSQHGAYEQYF
TRBJ2-3	TRBV5-1	14	.	TRBD1	TGCGCCAGCACCCAGACAGGGGGGCGGGATACGCAGTATTTT	CASTQTGGRDTQYF
TRBJ1-1	TRBV28	14	.	.	TGTGCCAGCAGTTTATTGAGAGGCAACACTGAAGCTTTCTTT	CASSLLRGNTEAFF
TRBJ2-1	TRBV10-3	14	.	TRBD2	TGTGCCATGGGGGGAGGGAGCTCCTACAATGAGCAGTTCTTC	CAMGGGSSYNEQFF
TRBJ1-4	TRBV29-1	13	.	.	TGCAGCGTTGAGGGGAGGTTAAATGAAAAACTGTTTTTT	CSVEGRLNEKLFF
TRBJ1-1	TRBV6-1	11	.	.	TGTGCCAGCAGTTCGGATATGACTGCTTTCTTT	CASSSDMTAFF
TRBJ2-5	TRBV5-4	16	.	.	TGTGCCAGCAGCACTAGGCTGGAACAGGGCCAAGAGACCCAGTACTTC	CASSTRLEQGQETQYF
TRBJ1-1	TRBV11-2	14	.	.	TGTGCCAGCAGCTTAGCGACAGGCGGGACTGAAGCTTTCTTT	CASSLATGGTEAFF
TRBJ2-3	TRBV5-1	11	.	.	TGCGCCAGCGGGGGCGCAGATACGCAGTATTTT	CASGGADTQYF
TRBJ1-2	TRBV30	13	.	.	TGTGCCTGGAGTGTCTCGGGCGGGTTGAGCTACACCTTC	CAWSVSGGLSYTF
TRBJ2-1	TRBV18	13	.	.	TGTGCCAGCTCCCCCGGTAGCCGCCTGGAGCAGTTCTTC	CASSPGSRLEQFF
TRBJ2-7	TRBV12-3/TRBV12-4	13	.	.	TGTGCCAGCAGTTTCCTACAGGGATACGAGCAGTACTTC	CASSFLQGYEQYF
TRBJ1-2	TRBV9	15	.	.	TGTGCCAGCAGCGCGGGGGGGCAGGATAACTATGGCTACACCTTC	CASSAGGQDNYGYTF
TRBJ1-1	TRBV5-4	16	few	.	TGTGCCAGCAGCTTGGGGCGTGGGGGAGGCGATACTGAAGCTTTCTTT	CASSLGRGGGDTEAFF
TRBJ2-5	TRBV6-5	14	.	.	TGTGCCAGCAGCCCCGGACGGGAAAAAGAGACCCAGTACTTC	CASSPGREKETQYF
TRBJ1-6	TRBV10-3	13	.	.	TGTGCCATCTCCACAGTTACTAATTCACCCCTCCACTTT	CAISTVTNSPLHF
TRBJ2-1	TRBV6-5	13	.	TRBD1	TGTGCCAGCAATAAAGGGACAGAAAATGAGCAGTTCTTC	CASNKGTENEQFF
TRBJ1-2	TRBV29-1	14	.	.	TGCAGCGTTGAAGTCCGAGGAGAACACTATGGCTACACCTTC	CSVEVRGEHYGYTF
TRBJ1-1	TRBV5-1	14	.	.	TGCGCCAGCAGCCAAGGGACATCGTCCACTGAAGCTTTCTTT	CASSQGTSSTEAFF
TRBJ2-7	TRBV7-9	13	.	.	TGTGCCAGCAGCTTACCAGACTCCTACGAGCAGTACTTC	CASSLPDSYEQYF
TRBJ2-7	TRBV5-1	15	.	.	TGCGCCAGCAGCTTATTAGGGGACACTACCTACGAGCAGTACTTC	CASSLLGDTTYEQYF
TRBJ2-5	TRBV28	14	few	TRBD1	TGTGCCAGCAGCTCGAGGGGGCAATGGGGGACCCAGTACTTC	CASSSRGQWGTQYF
TRBJ2-1	TRBV11-2	15	.	.	TGTGCCAGCAGCCACCCCCGGGACTCTCGTAGTGAGCAGTTCTTC	CASSHPRDSRSEQFF
TRBJ1-1	TRBV2	13	.	.	TGTGCCAGAACGGAACAGATGAACACTGAAGCTTTCTTT	CARTEQMNTEAFF
TRBJ2-3	TRBV7-9	16	.	.	TGTGCCAGCAGCATATCTCGGGACTCCCTCACAGATACGCAGTATTTT	CASSISRDSLTDTQYF
TRBJ2-1	TRBV4-1	14	.	.	TGCGCCAGCAGCCAAGTAGTCAGGGCCAATGAGCAGTTCTTC	CASSQVVRANEQFF
TRBJ2-7	TRBV12-3/TRBV12-4	13	once	TRBD1	TGTGCCAGCAGATCAGGGGGCAGATACGAGCAGTACTTC	CASRSGGRYEQYF
TRBJ1-6	TRBV4-1	16	.	.	TGCGCCAGCAGCCAAGAGGGGGCCCGAACGGTGTCACCCCTCCACTTT	CASSQEGARTVSPLHF
TRBJ1-2	TRBV19	13	.	TRBD1	TGTGCCAGCGGACAGGGGGCTAGATATGGCTACACCTTC	CASGQGARYGYTF
TRBJ1-6	TRBV2	15	.	TRBD1	TGTGCCAGCAACCCAAGGGGGACAGGGAATTCACCCCTCCACTTT	CASNPRGTGNSPLHF
TRBJ2-2	TRBV7-2	18	.	TRBD1	TGTGCCAGCAGCTTAGGTGCGGGACAGGGGGCGTTTTCCGGGGAGCTGTTTTTT	CASSLGAGQGAFSGELFF